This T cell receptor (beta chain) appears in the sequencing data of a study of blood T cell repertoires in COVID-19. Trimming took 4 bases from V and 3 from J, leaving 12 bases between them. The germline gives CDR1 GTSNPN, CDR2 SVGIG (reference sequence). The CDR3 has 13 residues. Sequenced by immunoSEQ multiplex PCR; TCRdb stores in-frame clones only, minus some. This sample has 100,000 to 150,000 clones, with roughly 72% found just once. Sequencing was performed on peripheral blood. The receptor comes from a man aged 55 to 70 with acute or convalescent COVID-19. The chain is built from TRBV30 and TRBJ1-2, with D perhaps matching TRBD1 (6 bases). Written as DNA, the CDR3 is TGTGCCTGGAACGCAGGGGAAGACTATGGCTACACCTTC. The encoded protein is CAWNAGEDYGYTF. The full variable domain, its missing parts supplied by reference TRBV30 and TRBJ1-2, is SQTIHQWPATLVQPVGSPLSLECTVEGTSNPNLYWYRQAAGRGLQLLFYSVGIGQISSEVPQNLSASRPQDRQFILSSKKLLLSDSGFYLCAWNAGEDYGYTFGSGTRLTVV.